The 17 T cell receptor beta chains presented below share a single source sample, sequenced in a study of shared clonotypes between healthy human individuals. Profiled with immunoSEQ multiplex PCR; TCRdb holds only in-frame clones, not every one. The table records about 1,500,000 clones, approximately 96% of them present only once. Sequenced sample: naive CD4+ T cells sorted from blood. The subset was: CD45RA+ positively selected. The source of these receptors is a man younger than 40 in good health.

CDR3 residues: CASSQDPGKAGANVLTF. The CDR3 DNA reads TGTGCCAGCAGCCAAGACCCGGGTAAGGCTGGGGCCAACGTCCTGACTTTC. The genes are TRBV14 and TRBJ2-6; D remains unclear. This CDR3 has 17 residues. CDR1 SGHDN and CDR2 FVKESK come from the germline V gene. Between the trimmed V and J ends, which lost 0 bases and 2 bases, there was a span of 11 bases.

This clone has only one observation. This chain uses TRBV2 with TRBJ1-1; TRBD1 matches at 8 bases. The CDR3 covers 14 residues. With 7 bases clipped from V and 4 bases from J, the junction kept 8 bases outside the gene matches. The V gene's germline CDR1 is SNHLY and CDR2 FYNNEI. In nucleotides, the CDR3 is TGTGCCAGCACTGTTCAGGGGGCGCCCACTGAAGCTTTCTTT. Protein: CASTVQGAPTEAFF.

Notes on this clone: The sample holds other DNA sequences that translate to the same CDR3. J is TRBJ1-3 and V is TRBV18, with D hard to call. This CDR3 region has 14 residues. The germline V gene encodes CDR1 KGHSH and CDR2 LQKENI. Trimming pared 3 bases from V and 0 bases from J, leaving 6 bases between. The CDR3 region is CASSPQSSGNTIYF. The DNA of the CDR3 is TGTGCCAGCTCACCGCAAAGCTCTGGAAACACCATATATTTT.

This clone was recorded once. The chain joins TRBV6-1 to TRBJ2-1; weak D call: TRBD2 (6 bases). Germline assignment: CDR1 MNHNS and CDR2 SASEGT. The CDR3 runs to 15 residues. V lost 8 bases and J lost 4, with 18 bases in between. The CDR3 region is CASGMGEVKYNEQFF. The CDR3 bases are TGTGCCAGCGGAATGGGGGAGGTCAAATACAATGAGCAGTTCTTC.

This chain joins TRBV18 and TRBJ2-2; 8 nucleotides line up with TRBD2. The CDR3 has 14 amino acids. CDR1 KGHSH and CDR2 LQKENI come from the germline V gene. Trimming at V came to 5 bases and at J to 6 bases, leaving 5 bases not matched to a gene. CDR3 loop: CASSFSGSAGELFF. Here the CDR3 DNA reads TGTGCCAGCTCATTCAGCGGGAGCGCCGGGGAGCTGTTTTTT.

The chain joins TRBV18 to TRBJ2-1; 10 bases are shared with TRBD2. Germline assignment: CDR1 KGHSH and CDR2 LQKENI. Unmatched junction bases numbered 5, after V lost 0 bases and J lost 6 bases. The CDR3 extends over 16 amino acids. The CDR3 is CASSPPASGRSNEQFF. The DNA of the CDR3 is TGTGCCAGCTCACCACCGGCTAGCGGGAGATCCAATGAGCAGTTCTTC.

V usage is TRBV2 and J usage is TRBJ2-2, with D possibly being TRBD2 (5 bases). Germline CDR1 and CDR2: SNHLY and FYNNEI. There are 15 residues in the CDR3. The germline V and J ends were trimmed by 0 bases and 7 bases, with 12 bases remaining between them. In nucleotides, the CDR3 is TGTGCCAGCAGTGAAGCGCTTCCAGCGGTCGGGGAGCTGTTTTTT. The encoded protein is CASSEALPAVGELFF.

The chain employs TRBV6-1 and TRBJ2-1, with D possibly TRBD1 on 5 matching bases. The CDR3 extends over 12 amino acids. The V end lost 7 bases, the J end lost 7 bases, and 11 bases lay between the germline ends. Germline assignment: CDR1 MNHNS and CDR2 SASEGT. CDR3 coding DNA: TGTGCCAGCACCGAAAGGGGAAATGAGCAGTTCTTC. This codes for CASTERGNEQFF.

The V gene is TRBV11-2, the J gene TRBJ2-1; the D gene could be TRBD1 or TRBD2 (5 bases each). This CDR3 is built from 13 residues. The V and J ends lost 3 bases and 8 bases respectively, with 11 bases between them. The V gene's germline CDR1 is SGHAT and CDR2 FQNNGV. The CDR3 is CASSFGGPDEQFF. The CDR3 DNA follows: TGTGCCAGCAGCTTTGGGGGTCCGGATGAGCAGTTCTTC.

This chain joins TRBV11-2 and TRBJ2-3; 8 nucleotides agree with TRBD2. With 10 bases clipped from V and 2 bases from J, the junction kept 8 bases outside the gene matches. Germline CDR1 SGHAT, CDR2 FQNNGV. The CDR3 runs 14 residues. The CDR3: CATTTGGNTDTQYF. The CDR3 nucleotides read TGTGCCACCACGACGGGAGGGAACACAGATACGCAGTATTTT. The full variable domain, in which reference TRBV11-2 and TRBJ2-3 provide the parts outside the CDR3, is EAGVAQSPRYKIIEKRQSVAFWCNPISGHATLYWYQQILGQGPKLLIQFQNNGVVDDSQLPKDRFSAERLKGVDSTLKIQPAKLEDSAVYLCATTTGGNTDTQYFGPGTRLTVL.

The rearrangement uses TRBV2 and TRBJ2-6; no definite D call. The V and J ends lost 8 bases and 4 bases respectively, with 12 bases between them. From germline, CDR1 is SNHLY and CDR2 FYNNEI. The CDR3 spans 14 residues. CDR3 DNA: TGTGCCAGCCACGAACTTTCCGGGGCCAACGTCCTGACTTTC. The encoded protein is CASHELSGANVLTF. The variable domain in full, completed from reference TRBV2 and TRBJ2-6, reads EPEVTQTPSHQVTQMGQEVILRCVPISNHLYFYWYRQILGQKVEFLVSFYNNEISEKSEIFDDQFSVERPDGSNFTLKIRSTKLEDSAMYFCASHELSGANVLTFGAGSRLTVL.

V and J are TRBV5-4 and TRBJ2-5, with 11 bases that match TRBD2. CDR1 and CDR2 from the germline V gene are SGHNT and YYREEE (reference sequence). This CDR3 has 15 amino acids. With V trimmed by 3 bases and J by 1 base, 2 bases remained unmatched. The CDR3 nucleotides read TGTGCCAGCAGCTGGGGACTAGCGGCCCAAGAGACCCAGTACTTC. Translating it yields CASSWGLAAQETQYF.

The gene calls are TRBV19 and TRBJ2-5, with D uncertain. Trimming left V 6 bases short and J 0 bases short, with 11 bases between. The CDR3 has 14 residues. The germline CDR1 and CDR2 sequences are LNHDA and SQIVND (reference sequence). CDR3 region: CASSVRVNQETQYF. In nucleotides, the CDR3 is TGTGCCAGTAGCGTTAGGGTTAACCAAGAGACCCAGTACTTC.

The chain recombines TRBV6-6 with TRBJ2-2; D ambiguous. This CDR3 is 13 amino acids long. With 7 bases removed from V and 6 bases from J, the gap between germline ends came to 12 bases. Looked up from germline, CDR1 is MNHNY and CDR2 is SVGAGI (reference sequence). The CDR3 nucleotides are TGTGCCAGCACCTCACTATTTTCCGGGGAGCTGTTTTTT. Translation: CASTSLFSGELFF.

J is TRBJ2-2 and V is TRBV28, with D possibly matching TRBD2 (5 bases). V was clipped by 0 bases and J by 6 bases, with 8 bases between them. The germline CDR1 and CDR2 sequences are MDHEN and SYDVKM. The CDR3 covers 14 residues. In DNA form, the CDR3 reads TGTGCCAGCAGTTTATGGGAGGTTCCCGGGGAGCTGTTTTTT. The encoded protein is CASSLWEVPGELFF.

The chain employs TRBV27 and TRBJ2-7, with 12 nucleotides matching TRBD2. The ends lost 6 bases at V and 3 bases at J; junction bases unmatched: 6. Per germline, CDR1 MNHEY and CDR2 SMNVEV (reference sequence). This CDR3 has 15 amino acids. The DNA of the CDR3 is TGTGCCAGCAGCAAAACTAGCGGGAGGTTCTACGAGCAGTACTTC. Its protein product is CASSKTSGRFYEQYF.

The chain combines TRBV9 with TRBJ1-2; 8 bases are shared with TRBD1. This CDR3 has 15 residues. The ends lost 0 bases at V and 7 bases at J; junction bases unmatched: 8. CDR1 is SGDLS and CDR2 is YYNGEE in the germline V gene. The CDR3: CASSVVAGGEGGYTF. CDR3 in DNA: TGTGCCAGCAGCGTAGTGGCAGGGGGCGAAGGTGGCTACACCTTC. Combining the CDR3 with reference TRBV9 and TRBJ1-2 gives the whole variable domain DSGVTQTPKHLITATGQRVTLRCSPRSGDLSVYWYQQSLDQGLQFLIQYYNGEERAKGNILERFSAQQFPDLHSELNLSSLELGDSALYFCASSVVAGGEGGYTFGSGTRLTVV.